The T cell receptor beta chain under discussion was sequenced for a study of T-cell memory formation after mild COVID-19. Findings and limits, study-wide: The study found balanced CD4/CD8 in clones contracting day 15 to 85 and a CD4+ lean in later expanders. The CD4+ clones that contracted clustered mainly within CM and EM, and the CD8+ clones concentrated in EMRA. Cross-reactive memory seemingly joined, as some responding clones were found in pre-infection memory.

To note about this clonotype: Its antigen is currently unknown.

The CDR3 has 15 residues. The ends lost 4 bases at V and 1 base at J; junction bases unmatched: 6. CDR1 SEHNR and CDR2 FQNEAQ come from the germline V gene (reference sequence). Researchers used 5'RACE with constant-segment primers to make TCR alpha and TCR beta cDNA libraries that carry sample barcodes and UMIs. Each CDR3 protein is one row after TCRdb ran MiXCR on the 5' RACE reads. In the table there are fewer than 450,000 distinct CDR3 sequences, around 24% of which are singletons. Sequenced: PBMCs or a T cell subset sorted from them (not recorded which). The chain couples TRBV7-9 to TRBJ1-1; 7 nucleotides line up with TRBD1. The sequence derives from an adult woman who had mild COVID-19 (a few samples of this study predate the infection). Cell type and time point are not known. CDR3 coding DNA: TGTGCCAGCAGCTCAAAGACAGGGCCGAACACTGAAGCTTTCTTT. This translates into CASSSKTGPNTEAFF. Drawing the rest from reference TRBV7-9 and TRBJ1-1, the complete variable domain is DTGVSQNPRHKITKRGQNVTFRCDPISEHNRLYWYRQTLGQGPEFLTYFQNEAQLEKSRLLSDRFSAERPKGSFSTLEIQRTEQGDSAMYLCASSSKTGPNTEAFFGQGTRLTVV.